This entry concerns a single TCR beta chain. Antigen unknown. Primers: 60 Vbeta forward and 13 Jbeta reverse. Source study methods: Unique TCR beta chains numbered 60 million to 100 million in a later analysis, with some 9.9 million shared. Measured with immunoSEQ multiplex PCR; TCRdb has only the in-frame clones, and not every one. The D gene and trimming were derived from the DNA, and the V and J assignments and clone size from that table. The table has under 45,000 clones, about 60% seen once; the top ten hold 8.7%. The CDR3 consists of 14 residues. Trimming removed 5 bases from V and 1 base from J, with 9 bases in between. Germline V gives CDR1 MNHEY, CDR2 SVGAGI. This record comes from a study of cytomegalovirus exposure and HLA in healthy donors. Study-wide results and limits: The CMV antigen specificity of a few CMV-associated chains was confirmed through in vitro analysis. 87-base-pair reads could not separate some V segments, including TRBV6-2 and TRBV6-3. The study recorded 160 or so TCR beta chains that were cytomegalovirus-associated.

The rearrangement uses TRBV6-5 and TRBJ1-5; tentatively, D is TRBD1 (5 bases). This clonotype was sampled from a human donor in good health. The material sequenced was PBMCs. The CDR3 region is CASSAGLSNQPQHF. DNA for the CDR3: TGTGCCAGCAGTGCGGGACTGAGCAATCAGCCCCAGCATTTT.